Listed below are T cell receptor beta chains from one sample, sequenced in a study of early T cells in non-severe SARS-CoV-2 infection. TCRdb reanalysed the 5' RACE reads using MiXCR and keeps one entry per CDR3 protein. The profile shows approximately 67,000 distinct CDR3 sequences, about 9.9% of them singletons. Material for sequencing was whole blood. Source of these receptors: an adult who was a healthcare worker with PCR-confirmed SARS-CoV-2 infection or an uninfected control (not recorded which). CDR3s include the opening cysteine and the closing phenylalanine or tryptophan. Fields, in order: V gene, D gene, clone size, J gene, CDR3 DNA, CDR3 protein. A D gene is named only where the DNA matches it firmly. Rows may omit the clone size; those that give it use once, few, many or a size class.

TRBV6-1	TRBD2	many	TRBJ2-7	TGTGCCAGCAATCCCCATAGCGGGAACCCCTACGAGCAGTACTTC	CASNPHSGNPYEQYF
TRBV7-7	NA	many	TRBJ1-5	TGTGCTAGCAGCTTAGGGGAAAATCAGCCCCAGCATTTT	CASSLGENQPQHF
TRBV5-1	NA	NA	TRBJ2-7	TGCGCCAGCACCCGCGGGGCAGGGCAGTTATCTCGCGAGCAGTACTTC	CASTRGAGQLSREQYF
TRBV12-3/TRBV12-4	NA	many	TRBJ2-3	TGTGCCAGCAGTTCCCAGGGGGGGGGAAGCACAGATACGCAGTATTTT	CASSSQGGGSTDTQYF
TRBV19	NA	many	TRBJ2-7	TGTGCCACTTCAAATACCGGGGGCTACGAGCAGTACTTC	CATSNTGGYEQYF
TRBV5-1	NA	once	TRBJ2-1	TGCGCCAGCAGCTTAGACGGGATATACAATGAGCAGTTCTTC	CASSLDGIYNEQFF
TRBV21-1	NA	NA	TRBJ2-7	TGTGCCAGCAGCAGAACGGGCGGCAACGAGCAGTACTTC	CASSRTGGNEQYF
TRBV6-1	TRBD2	NA	TRBJ2-3	TGTGCCAGCAAGGGGACTAGCGGGGGGCTGGATACGCAGTATTTT	CASKGTSGGLDTQYF
TRBV2	TRBD1	many	TRBJ2-3	TGTGCCAGCGGACGACAGGGACCAGATACGCAGTATTTT	CASGRQGPDTQYF
TRBV7-9	NA	many	TRBJ1-2	TGTGCCAGCTCCCCCGGCTACACCTTC	CASSPGYTF
TRBV11-2	TRBD2	many	TRBJ2-2	TGTGCCAGCAGCTTAAGAAGCGGGAGTCGGACCGGGGAGCTGTTTTTT	CASSLRSGSRTGELFF
TRBV30	NA	many	TRBJ2-7	TGTGCCTGGCGTCCTCGACAGCTCTCCTACGAGCAGTACTTC	CAWRPRQLSYEQYF
TRBV4-1	NA	few	TRBJ2-2	TGCGCCAGCAGCCAAGATTGGATCGGGGGGAACACCGGGGAGCTGTTTTTT	CASSQDWIGGNTGELFF
TRBV19	TRBD1	NA	TRBJ1-4	TGTGCCAGTAGTAGCACCACAGGGGTTGCTAATGAAAAACTGTTTTTT	CASSSTTGVANEKLFF
TRBV18	NA	many	TRBJ1-5	TGTGCCAGCTCACCACGCAGGGTCGACAATCAGCCCCAGCATTTT	CASSPRRVDNQPQHF
TRBV5-1	TRBD1	few	TRBJ1-6	TGCGCCAGCAGCTTGGCGGACAGGGTTAATTCACCCCTCCACTTT	CASSLADRVNSPLHF
TRBV5-4	NA	many	TRBJ2-3	TGTGCCAGCAGCTTTGGCCCCGCAGATACGCAGTATTTT	CASSFGPADTQYF
TRBV29-1	NA	NA	TRBJ1-1	TGCAGCGTTGAAAAGGGAGGGACTGAAGCTTTCTTT	CSVEKGGTEAFF
TRBV4-1	TRBD2	many	TRBJ2-3	TGCGCCAGCAGCCCCCGGACTTCGGGGGGGGCCGGGGATACGCAGTATTTT	CASSPRTSGGAGDTQYF
TRBV29-1	NA	NA	TRBJ2-1	TGCAGCGTTGAAGATCGTGGACGCGCAAGCTCCTACAATGAGCAGTTCTTC	CSVEDRGRASSYNEQFF
TRBV19	TRBD1	many	TRBJ2-7	TGTGCCAGTAGTCCCTGGACAGGGCACTCCTACGAGCAGTACTTC	CASSPWTGHSYEQYF
TRBV6-1	NA	NA	TRBJ1-5	TGTGCCAGCAGTGAAAGTCCCGGCGAACCCAGCCAGCCCCAGCATTTT	CASSESPGEPSQPQHF
TRBV12-3/TRBV12-4	NA	many	TRBJ1-2	TGTGCCAGCAGTTTAAAGGGAAACTATGGCTACACCTTC	CASSLKGNYGYTF
TRBV20-1	NA	NA	TRBJ1-6	TGCAGTGCACCACTACGGGCTAATTCACCCCTCCACTTT	CSAPLRANSPLHF
TRBV6-6	NA	many	TRBJ2-2	TGTGCCAGCACCGTGCAGGGAAGCACCGGGGAGCTGTTTTTT	CASTVQGSTGELFF
TRBV20-1	NA	many	TRBJ2-3	TGCAGTGCTAGAGATCGCTGGACTAGCACAGATACGCAGTATTTT	CSARDRWTSTDTQYF
TRBV20-1	NA	NA	TRBJ2-7	TGCAGTGCTAGAAGATCGGCCTATACGGGAGAGCAGTACTTC	CSARRSAYTGEQYF
TRBV11-2	NA	many	TRBJ1-4	TGTGCCAGCAGCTTAGACAGAAATGAAAAACTGTTTTTT	CASSLDRNEKLFF
TRBV6-4	NA	many	TRBJ1-1	TGTGCCAGCAGTGAGTCTCAGGAGAACACTGAAGCTTTCTTT	CASSESQENTEAFF
TRBV6-1	TRBD2	many	TRBJ2-7	TGTGCCAGCAGTGGGCTAGCGGGAGGGGCATACGAGCAGTACTTC	CASSGLAGGAYEQYF
TRBV3-1	NA	many	TRBJ1-4	TGTGCCAGCAGCCTCTTGACAGGATTTAATGAAAAACTGTTTTTT	CASSLLTGFNEKLFF
TRBV9	TRBD2	many	TRBJ2-3	TGTGCCAGCAGCGTACGGGGACTAGCGGGAGATACGCAGTATTTT	CASSVRGLAGDTQYF
TRBV29-1	TRBD1	few	TRBJ2-6	TGCAGCGTCTCCGCGGACAGGGGGCTAGGGGCCAACGTCCTGACTTTC	CSVSADRGLGANVLTF
TRBV5-1	NA	many	TRBJ1-5	TGCGCCAGCAGCTTGGGGCAGGATCAGCCCCAGCATTTT	CASSLGQDQPQHF
TRBV19	NA	few	TRBJ2-7	TGTGCCAGTAGTATAAACGAGGTCTCTGGGGAGCAGTACTTC	CASSINEVSGEQYF
TRBV6-1	NA	many	TRBJ1-2	TGTGCCAGCAGAGGGGAAACCTATGGCTACACCTTC	CASRGETYGYTF
TRBV7-3	TRBD1	few	TRBJ2-5	TGTGCCAGCAGCTTAATGGGGACAGGGTTTGAGAACCAGTACTTC	CASSLMGTGFENQYF
TRBV5-1	NA	NA	TRBJ1-2	TGCGCCAGCAGCTTGTGGTCAGGGGACGACTATGGCTACACCTTC	CASSLWSGDDYGYTF
TRBV29-1	NA	many	TRBJ1-1	TGCAGCGTTGTGGAGACAGGGAACACTGAAGCTTTCTTT	CSVVETGNTEAFF
TRBV21-1	NA	many	TRBJ1-6	TGTGCCAGCAGCAACCTGCAGGGGGATTCACCCCTCCACTTT	CASSNLQGDSPLHF
TRBV7-2	NA	few	TRBJ1-1	TGTGCCAGCAGCGAAAGTGGCTATCTGAACACTGAAGCTTTCTTT	CASSESGYLNTEAFF
TRBV20-1	TRBD2	NA	TRBJ2-1	TGCAGTGCCCATACCCTAGCGGGAGGTTACTACAATGAGCAGTTCTTC	CSAHTLAGGYYNEQFF